These 25 T cell receptor beta chains were all obtained from the same sample, sequenced in a study of CD8+CD57+ T cells in acquired aplastic anemia. TCR beta VDJ and CDR3 profiling used genomic DNA as template. MiXCR, run by TCRdb on the reads, gives a single entry per CDR3 protein. This table holds about 180,000 distinct CDR3 sequences, less than 60% found once. Before being chosen for sequencing, patients had shown CD8+CD57+ cell expansion by flow cytometry. Material: sorted CD4+, CD8+, or CD8+CD57+ T cells (not recorded which) from PBMCs. The receptors originated from a human donor with aplastic anemia.

This clonotype was recorded many times. CDR3 nucleotide sequence: TGTGCCAGCAGCAGCCTTTCCAAGCTCTATGGCTACACCTTC. As protein: CASSSLSKLYGYTF. The chain combines TRBV7-2 with TRBJ1-2; D remains unclear. The germline V gene encodes CDR1 SGHTA and CDR2 FQGNSA. The V gene lost 5 bases and the J gene lost 4 bases, with 14 bases spanning the gap. CDR3 length: 14 amino acids.

The V call is TRBV2, the J call TRBJ1-3; D unclear. V gave up 3 bases and J gave up 0 bases, with 6 bases separating them. There are 14 residues in the CDR3. The germline gives CDR1 SNHLY, CDR2 FYNNEI. The CDR3: CASSEGNSGNTIYF. DNA of the CDR3: TGTGCCAGCAGTGAGGGGAACTCTGGAAACACCATATATTTT.

This clonotype was observed many times. V is TRBV6-2 or TRBV6-3 and J is TRBJ1-2; perhaps TRBD1 as D (5 bases). The germline gives CDR1 MNHEY, CDR2 SVGEGT. This CDR3 has 13 residues. V lost 6 bases and J lost 1, with 9 bases in between. The DNA of the CDR3 is TGTGCCAGCAGGCGGGACGGTAACTATGGCTACACCTTC. It specifies CASRRDGNYGYTF.

This chain links TRBV24-1 with TRBJ1-5; D perhaps matches TRBD1 (6 bases). The germline gives CDR1 KGHDR, CDR2 SFDVKD. Trimming removed 4 bases from V and 11 bases from J, with 20 bases in between. The CDR3 is 15 amino acids. This CDR3 is CATSDARGSGETQHF. The DNA for the CDR3 is TGTGCCACCAGTGACGCCAGGGGATCGGGGGAGACCCAGCATTTT.

This clonotype was seen many times. A much more abundant neighbour one base away suggests this may be a read error. The chain is built from TRBV10-3 and TRBJ2-7, with D perhaps matching TRBD2 (6 bases). Germline assignment: CDR1 ENHRY and CDR2 SYGVKD. The CDR3 consists of 14 residues. The CDR3 bases are TGTGCCATCAGTGACGAGGTAGCGGCTTACGAGCGGTACTTC. It specifies CAISDEVAAYERYF.

The V gene is TRBV4-1, the J gene TRBJ1-1; 10 bases fit TRBD1. The V and J ends lost 4 bases and 2 bases, in that order; junction bases with no gene match: 1. Germline lookup yields CDR1 MGHRA and CDR2 YSYEKL. CDR3 length equals 14 residues. The CDR3 loop is CASSRDRGNTEAFF. CDR3 coding DNA: TGCGCCAGCAGCCGGGACAGGGGTAACACTGAAGCTTTCTTT.

Ten or more counts support this clonotype. The rearrangement links TRBV28 to TRBJ1-5; a possible D gene is TRBD1 (5 bases). This CDR3 contains 15 residues. Germline V lookup: CDR1 MDHEN, CDR2 SYDVKM. V was cut by 6 bases and J by 2 bases, with 14 bases left in between. The chain's CDR3 is CASSHHQGGNQPQHF. The CDR3 DNA reads as TGTGCCAGCAGCCACCACCAGGGAGGCAATCAGCCCCAGCATTTT.

The chain links TRBV5-1 to TRBJ2-7; 11 positions agree with TRBD2. Germline V CDR1 and CDR2: SGHRS, YFSETQ. V shed 0 bases and J 3 bases; nucleotides not matched to a gene: 5. CDR3 size: 16 residues. The CDR3 DNA reads as TGCGCCAGCAGCTTGGAGCTGACTAGCGGGGTCTACGAGCAGTACTTC. Residues: CASSLELTSGVYEQYF. The full variable domain, completed using reference TRBV5-1 and TRBJ2-7, is KAGVTQTPRYLIKTRGQQVTLSCSPISGHRSVSWYQQTPGQGLQFLFEYFSETQRNKGNFPGRFSGRQFSNSRSEMNVSTLELGDSALYLCASSLELTSGVYEQYFGPGTRLTVT.

This clonotype was detected many times. The chain employs TRBV20-1 and TRBJ1-4; maybe TRBD1 (5 bases). The germline gives CDR1 DFQATT, CDR2 SNEGSKA (reference sequence). CDR3 length equals 13 residues. Between the trimmed V and J ends, which lost 1 base and 6 bases, there was a span of 9 bases. The CDR3 region has the DNA TGCAGTGCTAGAGGGGGGACGGATGAAAAACTGTTTTTT. Protein product: CSARGGTDEKLFF.

This clonotype was detected many times. The V call is TRBV20-1, the J call TRBJ2-6; D is undetermined. This CDR3 is built from 14 residues. Per the germline V gene, CDR1 is DFQATT and CDR2 is SNEGSKA (reference sequence). V dropped 1 base and J dropped 1 base, with 5 bases sitting between them. The CDR3 DNA reads as TGCAGTGCTAGAGTCCAATCTGGGGCCAACGTCCTGACTTTC. Protein sequence: CSARVQSGANVLTF.

This clonotype was recorded many times. The V call is TRBV11-2, the J call TRBJ2-5, with TRBD1 identical over 8 bases. This CDR3 has 14 amino acids. J was trimmed by 5 bases and V by 1 base; bases with no gene match: 3. In germline, CDR1 is SGHAT, CDR2 FQNNGV. This CDR3 reads CASSLGTGSETQYF. CDR3 DNA sequence: TGTGCCAGCAGCTTAGGGACAGGGAGTGAGACCCAGTACTTC.

This clonotype was observed a few times. The chain employs TRBV27 and TRBJ2-3; D possibly corresponds to TRBD2 (5 bases). Trimming pared 3 bases from V and 6 bases from J, leaving 13 bases between. The CDR3 is 14 amino acids. The germline CDR1 and CDR2 sequences are MNHEY and SMNVEV (reference sequence). CDR3 sequence reads: CASSFWGEPDTQYF. For the CDR3, the DNA is TGTGCCAGCAGTTTTTGGGGAGAGCCCGATACGCAGTATTTT.

This clonotype was counted ten times or more. The chain uses TRBV19 and TRBJ2-7; 9 nucleotides match TRBD1. The germline V gene has CDR1 LNHDA and CDR2 SQIVND (reference sequence). V shed 4 bases and J 3 bases; nucleotides not matched to a gene: 10. The CDR3 consists of 16 residues. The CDR3 coding sequence is TGTGCCAGTAGTAAAATTCGTTCGGGACAGGGCTACGAGCAGTACTTC. As protein: CASSKIRSGQGYEQYF. The entire variable domain, with the rest obtained from reference TRBV19 and TRBJ2-7, is as follows: DGGITQSPKYLFRKEGQNVTLSCEQNLNHDAMYWYRQDPGQGLRLIYYSQIVNDFQKGDIAEGYSVSREKKESFPLTVTSAQKNPTAFYLCASSKIRSGQGYEQYFGPGTRLTVT.

The rearrangement links TRBV2 to TRBJ2-2; no clear D gene. CDR1 and CDR2 from the germline V gene are SNHLY and FYNNEI. The ends were cut back, 6 bases at V and 5 bases at J, with 7 bases in the middle. The CDR3 is 12 residues long. The CDR3 is CASRDGTGELFF. Here the CDR3 DNA reads TGTGCCAGCAGAGATGGGACCGGGGAGCTGTTTTTT.

V and J are TRBV2 and TRBJ2-2, with D maybe TRBD1 (7 bases). Germline V lookup: CDR1 SNHLY, CDR2 FYNNEI. The CDR3 contains 15 residues. Trimming took 8 bases from V and 6 from J, leaving 19 bases between them. The CDR3 DNA reads TGTGCCAGCGGGGGGACAGCGACATTTGCCGGGGAGCTGTTTTTT. Translated: CASGGTATFAGELFF.

This clonotype was seen repeatedly, ten times or more. This sequence joins TRBV11-3 and TRBJ2-1, with 16 bases lining up with TRBD2. Germline assignment: CDR1 SGHNT and CDR2 YENEEA. V lost 4 bases, J lost 4 bases, and 1 base stayed unmatched. CDR3 length equals 16 residues. The CDR3 here is CASSSGLAGGYNEQFF. The CDR3 bases are TGTGCCAGCAGCTCGGGACTAGCGGGAGGGTACAATGAGCAGTTCTTC.

The CDR3 reads CASSVIAGNGYTF. For the CDR3, the DNA is TGTGCCAGCAGCGTGATAGCGGGGAATGGCTACACCTTC. The V call is TRBV9, the J call TRBJ1-2; no clear D gene. Trimming cost V 2 bases and J 6 bases, with 11 bases left between them. The CDR3 consists of 13 residues. CDR1 is SGDLS and CDR2 is YYNGEE in the germline V gene.

The J gene is TRBJ2-3, the V gene TRBV15; tentatively, D is TRBD2 (7 bases). The V end was cut by 4 bases, the J end by 6 bases, with 17 bases between. CDR1 is LNHNV, CDR2 YYDKDF, per germline (reference sequence). There are 15 residues in the CDR3. The CDR3 sequence: CATSIVSGTSDTQYF. The CDR3 nucleotides are TGTGCCACCAGCATTGTCAGCGGGACATCCGATACGCAGTATTTT. The full variable domain, in which reference TRBV15 and TRBJ2-3 provide the parts outside the CDR3, is DAMVIQNPRYQVTQFGKPVTLSCSQTLNHNVMYWYQQKSSQAPKLLFHYYDKDFNNEADTPDNFQSRRPNTSFCFLDIRSPGLGDTAMYLCATSIVSGTSDTQYFGPGTRLTVL.

The sample holds one count of this clonotype. The chain combines TRBV11-1 with TRBJ2-3; TRBD2 matches 8 bases. This CDR3 comprises 16 residues. CDR1 is SGHAT and CDR2 is FQDESV in the germline V gene (reference sequence). Trimming at V came to 4 bases and at J to 2 bases, leaving 8 bases not matched to a gene. The CDR3 protein is CASSYSGTPSTDTQYF. CDR3 nucleotide sequence: TGTGCCAGCAGCTATAGCGGGACGCCCTCCACAGATACGCAGTATTTT.

The V gene is TRBV7-9, the J gene TRBJ2-3; D is undetermined. This CDR3 contains 11 residues. The germline CDR1 and CDR2 sequences are SEHNR and FQNEAQ (reference sequence). V lost 5 bases, J lost 11 bases, and 11 bases lay in between. DNA of the CDR3: TGTGCCAGCAGCCAAGACGCCGTGCAGTATTTT. This codes for CASSQDAVQYF.

This clonotype occurred many times. The chain uses TRBV5-4 and TRBJ2-7; weak D call: TRBD1 (5 bases). V was trimmed by 4 bases and J by 0 bases, leaving 14 bases between them. The germline V gene encodes CDR1 SGHNT and CDR2 YYREEE (reference sequence). This CDR3 region has 15 residues. CDR3 protein: CASSERQITSYEQYF. CDR3 DNA: TGTGCCAGCAGCGAAAGACAGATTACCTCCTACGAGCAGTACTTC.

The chain combines TRBV7-6 with TRBJ2-7, with 8 bases fitting TRBD2. The germline CDR1 and CDR2 sequences are SGHVS and FNYEAQ. The CDR3 totals 15 residues. The trim removed 5 bases at V and 0 bases at J, leaving 6 bases unmatched. The CDR3 here is CASSKSGGSSYEQYF. For the CDR3, the DNA is TGTGCCAGCAGCAAGAGCGGGGGTAGCTCCTACGAGCAGTACTTC.

This clonotype was picked up one time. The chain recombines TRBV19 with TRBJ1-5; a weak D match, TRBD1 (5 bases). The CDR3 covers 12 residues. V lost 7 bases and J lost 6, with 10 bases in between. Germline V gives CDR1 LNHDA, CDR2 SQIVND (reference sequence). CDR3 sequence reads: CASNGGTQPQHF. CDR3 in DNA: TGTGCCAGTAATGGCGGGACTCAGCCCCAGCATTTT.

This sequence joins TRBV24-1 and TRBJ2-3; no definite D call. With 3 bases removed from V and 4 bases from J, the gap between germline ends came to 4 bases. Germline V CDR1 and CDR2: KGHDR, SFDVKD. The CDR3 contains 12 residues. The CDR3: CATSDLADTQYF. Written as DNA, the CDR3 is TGTGCCACCAGTGATCTAGCAGATACGCAGTATTTT.

The V gene is TRBV5-1, the J gene TRBJ1-5; unclear D gene. V gave up 0 bases and J gave up 0 bases, with 7 bases separating them. Germline CDR1 SGHRS, CDR2 YFSETQ. This CDR3 has 15 amino acids. The CDR3 DNA follows: TGCGCCAGCAGCTTGGGCAGTCTTAGCAATCAGCCCCAGCATTTT. Its translation is CASSLGSLSNQPQHF.